These T cell receptor beta chains were read from a single sample in a study of OX40 agonist ivuxolimab in advanced cancers. Only in-frame clones appear in the TCRdb table, and some are missing; sequencing was by immunoSEQ multiplex PCR. The table records approximately 62,000 clones, 88% of them present only once. The sample was CD4+ or CD8+ T cells sorted from blood, taken in a trial of the OX40 agonist ivuxolimab. These receptors were obtained from an adult with an advanced solid tumor such as melanoma, head and neck, liver or kidney cancer. Both conserved end residues are part of each CDR3. The D gene is left open where the match is weak.

v_call: TRBV2
j_call: TRBJ2-3
d_call: TRBD1
cdr3_aa: CASKPSTGGQTDTQYF

v_call: TRBV4-1
j_call: TRBJ2-1
d_call: .
cdr3_aa: CASSQEGTFGGEQFF

v_call: TRBV7-2
j_call: TRBJ2-7
d_call: TRBD1
cdr3_aa: CASSALGQGSYEQYF

v_call: TRBV10-3
j_call: TRBJ2-3
d_call: .
cdr3_aa: CAIGTSSDTQYF

v_call: TRBV28
j_call: TRBJ1-4
d_call: .
cdr3_aa: CASSPNGSGNEKLFF

v_call: TRBV6-5
j_call: TRBJ1-6
d_call: .
cdr3_aa: CASSYGQRNSPLHF

v_call: TRBV5-1
j_call: TRBJ1-5
d_call: .
cdr3_aa: CASSLDMESNQPQHF

v_call: TRBV6-6
j_call: TRBJ2-1
d_call: .
cdr3_aa: CASSRSSYNEQFF

v_call: TRBV19
j_call: TRBJ2-1
d_call: .
cdr3_aa: CASSIDRTAPGEQFF

v_call: TRBV27
j_call: TRBJ2-3
d_call: .
cdr3_aa: CASSLRGSSTDTQYF

v_call: TRBV5-4
j_call: TRBJ2-1
d_call: TRBD2
cdr3_aa: CASSRSGGTYNEQFF